This paragraph reports one TCR beta chain. The antigen it binds to is not known. Base qualities are missing; no much larger clone stands one base away. Taken from the germline V gene, the CDR1 and CDR2 loops are SGHTA and FQGNSA. The CDR3 goes from the cysteine to the phenylalanine over 16 residues. The sequence is cut down to CDR3 DNA, 48 bases in frame from base 1. For this chain, trimming is 5 bases at the V end and 8 bases at the J end, and the number of junction bases without a gene match is 14. These data belong to a study of T cell repertoires in cytomegalovirus infection (dated by TCRdb to between 2017 and 2020). Describing the broader study: Peptide stimulations targeted recently identified HLA-C-restricted CMV epitopes, whose presentation resists viral immunomodulation, together with well-studied HLA-B-restricted epitopes. Donor HLA type was relevant to the analysis, because carriage of CMV infection together with the matching HLA type was indicated by public TCR beta signatures.

Sequencing took place on an Illumina HiSeq 1500. Using fastp at Q25 and MiXCR, TCRdb reprocessed the public reads and kept productive beta chains. Each entry merges the rows of one CDR3 protein and shows their most common DNA and genes. This sample holds about 700,000 distinct CDR3 sequences; around 31% were observed only once. Roughly 20% of the sample lies in the top ten. Points the paper makes about the study in general: The ex vivo response was dominated by HLA-C-restricted CMV-specific TCR beta clonotypes, and the single most frequent clonotype in two of eight donors was supplied by these HLA-C-restricted clonotypes. Cumulative frequency of public TCR beta family members discriminated carriers of CMV infection plus the relevant HLA type in this cohort and an independent approximately 350-donor cohort.

Reading the label with the study, this specimen's treatment or condition is: in vitro stimulation with specific CMV peptide epitopes to enrich CMV-specific T cells. The receptor was isolated from a human donor in good health (CMV status not recorded). Some clones in this sample may be carry-over from other donors' samples. The sample here was cultured PBMCs, taken from culture after CMV antigen stimulation. The V and J segments used are TRBV7-2 and TRBJ1-2; 10 bases in the middle match TRBD1. The sequenced DNA: TGTGCCAGCAGCCTACGCCGGGACAGGGGCTTGCAGGGCTACACCTTC. Its amino acids are CASSLRRDRGLQGYTF.